This is a list of T cell receptor beta chains from one sample in a study of CD8 T cells in Susac syndrome. TCRdb re-derived calls from the immunoSEQ multiplex PCR reads in MiXCR, one entry per CDR3 protein. The data show over 100,000 distinct CDR3 sequences, 85% to 95% seen once. Sequenced input: CD8+ T cells from PBMCs. The receptors come from a human donor with Susac syndrome. The CDR3 runs from the conserved cysteine through the conserved F or W. The D gene is left open where the match is weak. Clone size is stated in some rows and not others, as once, few, many or a class when expanded.

D: .; size: .; J: TRBJ2-7; V: TRBV6-2/TRBV6-3; DNA: TGTGCCAGCAGTTACGCAGGGAAAGGAGAGCAGTACTTC; CDR3: CASSYAGKGEQYF
D: .; size: .; J: TRBJ2-7; V: TRBV19; DNA: TGTGCCAGTAGTAGCGGTGGCAGCTACGAGCAGTACTTC; CDR3: CASSSGGSYEQYF
D: .; size: .; J: TRBJ2-7; V: TRBV21-1; DNA: TGTGCCAGCAAGTCCCAGGGCGGCTCCTACGAGCAGTACTTC; CDR3: CASKSQGGSYEQYF
D: .; size: .; J: TRBJ2-5; V: TRBV10-3; DNA: TGTGCCATCAGTGGAGGTAGCCCCCAAGAGACCCAGTACTTC; CDR3: CAISGGSPQETQYF
D: TRBD2; size: .; J: TRBJ2-7; V: TRBV3-1; DNA: TGTGCCAGCAGCCAGCTAGCGGGGGGCCTACCGGGGTACGAGCAGTACTTC; CDR3: CASSQLAGGLPGYEQYF
D: .; size: .; J: TRBJ1-6; V: TRBV4-3; DNA: TGCGCCAGCAGCCAATCGTCCGGCAGTGGTTCACCCCTCCACTTT; CDR3: CASSQSSGSGSPLHF
D: .; size: once; J: TRBJ2-2; V: TRBV11-3; DNA: TGTGCCAGCAGCGCCGCCCCCGGGGAGCTGTTTTTT; CDR3: CASSAAPGELFF
D: .; size: .; J: TRBJ2-1; V: TRBV11-2; DNA: TGTGCCAGCAGCCTATCCAGATACGAGCAGTTCTTC; CDR3: CASSLSRYEQFF
D: TRBD2; size: .; J: TRBJ2-5; V: TRBV13; DNA: TGTGCCAGCAGCTCCCGACTAGCCCAAGAGACCCAGTACTTC; CDR3: CASSSRLAQETQYF
D: .; size: few; J: TRBJ1-3; V: TRBV2; DNA: TGTGCCAGCAGTGACAGCTCTGGAAACACCATATATTTT; CDR3: CASSDSSGNTIYF
D: .; size: .; J: TRBJ1-3; V: TRBV3-1; DNA: TGTGCCAGCAGCCGCCTAATAGGGGGGGACGCTGGAAACACCATATATTTT; CDR3: CASSRLIGGDAGNTIYF
D: .; size: .; J: TRBJ2-3; V: TRBV29-1; DNA: TGCAGCGTTGAAGATCAAGGCAGGGGAGCAGATACGCAGTATTTT; CDR3: CSVEDQGRGADTQYF
D: TRBD1; size: .; J: TRBJ1-6; V: TRBV7-9; DNA: TGTGCCAGCAGCCACCTATCAGGGGGCGAGGCCCTCCACTTT; CDR3: CASSHLSGGEALHF
D: .; size: .; J: TRBJ2-3; V: TRBV4-3; DNA: TGCGCCAGCAAGAACAGGGACCCAGATACGCAGTATTTT; CDR3: CASKNRDPDTQYF
D: TRBD2; size: .; J: TRBJ2-7; V: TRBV7-2; DNA: TGTGCCAGCAGCTTAGGGGGTAGCGGGGGCTACGAGCAGTACTTC; CDR3: CASSLGGSGGYEQYF
D: .; size: .; J: TRBJ1-1; V: TRBV4-3; DNA: TGCGCCAGCAGCCAAGATGCGTGGGAGGGGCGCGCTGAAGCTTTCTTT; CDR3: CASSQDAWEGRAEAFF
D: TRBD1; size: few; J: TRBJ2-7; V: TRBV5-4; DNA: TGTGCCAGCAGCCCGGGGACAGGAGGAACCTACGAGCAGTACTTC; CDR3: CASSPGTGGTYEQYF
D: .; size: .; J: TRBJ2-5; V: TRBV30; DNA: TGTGCCCGGTCTCAGGCCCAAGAGACCCAGTACTTC; CDR3: CARSQAQETQYF
D: TRBD2; size: .; J: TRBJ2-5; V: TRBV20-1; DNA: TGCAGTGCTAGTAGGAGCGGGGGGGAGGAGACCCAGTACTTC; CDR3: CSASRSGGEETQYF
D: .; size: once; J: TRBJ1-2; V: TRBV25-1; DNA: TGTGCCAGCAGTGCCCAAGGGAGTTATCATGGCTACACCTTC; CDR3: CASSAQGSYHGYTF
D: .; size: once; J: TRBJ2-2; V: TRBV4-2; DNA: TGTGCCAGTTATGGTGTCGGGGAGCTGTTTTTT; CDR3: CASYGVGELFF
D: TRBD2; size: .; J: TRBJ2-2; V: TRBV29-1; DNA: TGCAGCGGGCGGGGGAGCAACACCGGGGAGCTGTTTTTT; CDR3: CSGRGSNTGELFF
D: .; size: .; J: TRBJ1-1; V: TRBV13; DNA: TGTGCCAGCAGTCAAGGGGGGTTCCAAACTTTCTTT; CDR3: CASSQGGFQTFF
D: .; size: .; J: TRBJ2-5; V: TRBV7-9; DNA: TGTGCCAGCAGCGCAGGACTACCGTCGGAGACCCAGTACTTC; CDR3: CASSAGLPSETQYF
D: TRBD1; size: .; J: TRBJ1-3; V: TRBV5-6; DNA: TGTGCCAGCAGCCCGGAGGGGACAGGTGGAAACACCATATATTTT; CDR3: CASSPEGTGGNTIYF
D: .; size: .; J: TRBJ1-1; V: TRBV15; DNA: TGTGCCACCAGCAGAGATATCGGGAACACTGAAGCTTTCTTT; CDR3: CATSRDIGNTEAFF
D: .; size: .; J: TRBJ2-1; V: TRBV3-1; DNA: TGTGCCAGCAGCCAAGAGAGAGTTCTTCCGGGGTACAATGAGCAGTTCTTC; CDR3: CASSQERVLPGYNEQFF
D: TRBD2; size: few; J: TRBJ2-7; V: TRBV9; DNA: TGTGCCAGCAGCTCCGGGACTAGCGGGTACGAGCAGTACTTC; CDR3: CASSSGTSGYEQYF
D: .; size: .; J: TRBJ2-2; V: TRBV19; DNA: TGTGCCAGTAGTACCTTTTTCCGGGACACCGAGAACACCGGGGAGCTGTTTTTT; CDR3: CASSTFFRDTENTGELFF
D: .; size: .; J: TRBJ2-1; V: TRBV11-2; DNA: TGTGCCAGCAGCTTAGATCCGGGGGAACTCTACAATGAGCAGTTCTTC; CDR3: CASSLDPGELYNEQFF
D: .; size: .; J: TRBJ2-1; V: TRBV11-2; DNA: TGTGCCAGCAGCCTCAGGGATGAGCAGTTCTTC; CDR3: CASSLRDEQFF
D: .; size: .; J: TRBJ1-2; V: TRBV13; DNA: TGTGCCAGCAGCTTCCCGGGTGGCTACACCTTC; CDR3: CASSFPGGYTF
D: .; size: .; J: TRBJ2-5; V: TRBV7-9; DNA: TGTGCCAGCTACGGGCGGGGCGCCCAAGAGACCCAGTACTTC; CDR3: CASYGRGAQETQYF
D: TRBD1; size: few; J: TRBJ2-7; V: TRBV29-1; DNA: TGCAGCGTGACCGGGACAGAGCCCTACGAGCAGTACTTC; CDR3: CSVTGTEPYEQYF
D: .; size: .; J: TRBJ1-2; V: TRBV20-1; DNA: TGCAGTGCTAGACCTCTAGAAGTCTATGGCTACACCTTC; CDR3: CSARPLEVYGYTF
D: .; size: .; J: TRBJ2-3; V: TRBV5-6; DNA: TGTGCCAGCAGCTTACCCCCGGGACCAGATACGCAGTATTTT; CDR3: CASSLPPGPDTQYF
D: TRBD2; size: .; J: TRBJ2-5; V: TRBV29-1; DNA: TGCAGCGTTGAGCTCAGACTAGCGGGGGGGCCTGGGGAGACCCAGTACTTC; CDR3: CSVELRLAGGPGETQYF
D: .; size: .; J: TRBJ1-1; V: TRBV12-3/TRBV12-4; DNA: TGTGCCAGCAGGGGAACCACCCGGAACACTGAAGCTTTCTTT; CDR3: CASRGTTRNTEAFF
D: TRBD2; size: .; J: TRBJ2-7; V: TRBV25-1; DNA: TGTGCCAGCAGCCCGGGGGGGGGCAACGAGCAGTACTTC; CDR3: CASSPGGGNEQYF
D: .; size: .; J: TRBJ1-1; V: TRBV29-1; DNA: TGCAGCGTCCCATCCAACACTGAAGCTTTCTTT; CDR3: CSVPSNTEAFF
D: TRBD2; size: .; J: TRBJ2-2; V: TRBV4-1; DNA: TGCGCCAGCAGCCAAGAGGGAGGACTAGCGGTTACCGGGGAGCTGTTTTTT; CDR3: CASSQEGGLAVTGELFF
D: TRBD2; size: .; J: TRBJ2-4; V: TRBV6-5; DNA: TGTGCCAGCAGTTCCACGGGACTAGCGGGGGGGCCGCGGAACATTCAGTACTTC; CDR3: CASSSTGLAGGPRNIQYF
D: TRBD2; size: .; J: TRBJ2-6; V: TRBV3-1; DNA: TGTGCCAGCAGCCGGGGGGGAGCTTCTGGGGCCAACGTCCTGACTTTC; CDR3: CASSRGGASGANVLTF
D: .; size: .; J: TRBJ1-2; V: TRBV29-1; DNA: TGCAGCGTTCAAGAGAATGGCTACACCTTC; CDR3: CSVQENGYTF
D: .; size: once; J: TRBJ2-1; V: TRBV29-1; DNA: TGCAGCGTTGAGATGAGGGTGAGCGATGAGCAGTTCTTC; CDR3: CSVEMRVSDEQFF